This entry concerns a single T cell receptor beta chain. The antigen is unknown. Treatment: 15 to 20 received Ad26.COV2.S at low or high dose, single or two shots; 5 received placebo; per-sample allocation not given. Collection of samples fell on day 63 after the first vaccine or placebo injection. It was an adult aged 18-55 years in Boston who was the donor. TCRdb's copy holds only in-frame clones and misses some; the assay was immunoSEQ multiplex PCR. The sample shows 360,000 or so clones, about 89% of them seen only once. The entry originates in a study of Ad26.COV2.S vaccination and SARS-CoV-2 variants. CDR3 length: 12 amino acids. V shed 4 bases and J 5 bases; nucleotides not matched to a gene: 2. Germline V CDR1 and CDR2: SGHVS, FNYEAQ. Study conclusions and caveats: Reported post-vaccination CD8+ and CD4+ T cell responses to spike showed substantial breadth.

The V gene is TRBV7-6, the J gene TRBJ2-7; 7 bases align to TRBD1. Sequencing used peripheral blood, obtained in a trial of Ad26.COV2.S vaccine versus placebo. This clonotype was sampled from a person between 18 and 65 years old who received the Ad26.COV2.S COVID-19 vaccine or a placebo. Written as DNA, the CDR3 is TGTGCCAGCAGCTCGACAGGGAACGAGCAGTACTTC. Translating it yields CASSSTGNEQYF.